The clone carrying this T cell receptor beta chain came up once. Its antigen is undetermined. The sample is drawn from a study of cytomegalovirus exposure and HLA in healthy donors. Whole-study findings and limits: Earlier analysis yielded a pattern in which most TCR beta V segments were productive about 90% or about 30% of the time. Later analysis demonstrated an association between a missense DCLRE1C variant and TCR beta V- and J-gene trimming.

Researchers ran the PCR with 60 Vbeta and 13 Jbeta primers. Data came from immunoSEQ multiplex PCR; TCRdb stores just in-frame clones and leaves some out. The table includes some 200,000 clones, more than 85% detected once. The length of the CDR3 is 15 residues. V gave up 3 bases and J gave up 4 bases, with 15 bases separating them. The V gene's germline CDR1 is SNHLY and CDR2 FYNNEI. Donors had nominal health at sampling but likely had unrecorded immune exposures. The sequence was collected from a woman under 30 in good health and CMV-seronegative. The chain links TRBV2 to TRBJ1-1; no reliable D call. Sequencing was performed on PBMCs. The CDR3 loop reads CASSDLPGPSTEAFF. DNA for the CDR3: TGTGCCAGCAGTGACTTGCCGGGTCCGAGCACTGAAGCTTTCTTT.